The 5 T cell receptor beta chains presented below share a single source sample, sequenced in a study of monozygotic twins with inflammatory bowel disease. TCRdb re-called the 5' RACE reads, yielding one record per CDR3 amino acid sequence without DNA. This sample contains approximately 420,000 distinct CDR3 sequences. Sequences were obtained from blood. The receptors stem from a human donor with ulcerative colitis or Crohn's disease, or a healthy co-twin of an affected twin (not recorded which).

The chain joins TRBV19 to TRBJ1-1. Per the germline V gene, CDR1 is LNHDA and CDR2 is SQIVND (reference sequence). The CDR3 has 14 amino acids. CDR3 region: CASSPTARTTEAFF.

The V call is TRBV20-1, the J call TRBJ2-5; TCRdb returns TRBD2, unconfirmable since there is no DNA. Germline V gene sequence: CDR1 DFQATT, CDR2 SNEGSKA (reference sequence). This CDR3 has 15 residues. The CDR3 reads CSARASGRVGETQYF.

V and J are TRBV5-1 and TRBJ2-1; TCRdb's D gene call, TRBD2, goes unchecked for lack of DNA. Germline loops: CDR1 SGHRS, CDR2 YFSETQ. The CDR3 consists of 15 residues. CDR3 region: CASSLVVSGANEQFF. The complete variable domain, with remaining parts taken from reference TRBV5-1 and TRBJ2-1, reads KAGVTQTPRYLIKTRGQQVTLSCSPISGHRSVSWYQQTPGQGLQFLFEYFSETQRNKGNFPGRFSGRQFSNSRSEMNVSTLELGDSALYLCASSLVVSGANEQFFGPGTRLTVL.

CDR3 amino acids: CATPHAGGNEQFF. The chain links TRBV7-9 to TRBJ2-1; TCRdb's D call of TRBD2 is untestable without DNA. This CDR3 is built from 13 residues. Germline-derived CDR1 and CDR2 are SEHNR and FQNEAQ (reference sequence).

The J gene is TRBJ1-1, the V gene TRBV9. The CDR3 covers 14 residues. Germline V gene data show CDR1 as SGDLS and CDR2 as YYNGEE. CDR3 region: CASSGGTSGTEAFF. Full variable domain (remainder filled in from reference TRBV9 and TRBJ1-1): DSGVTQTPKHLITATGQRVTLRCSPRSGDLSVYWYQQSLDQGLQFLIQYYNGEERAKGNILERFSAQQFPDLHSELNLSSLELGDSALYFCASSGGTSGTEAFFGQGTRLTVV.